This T cell receptor (beta chain) was sequenced for a study of T-cell memory formation after mild COVID-19. A 5'RACE reaction primed in the constant segment made cDNA libraries of TCR alpha and TCR beta, and these carried sample barcodes and UMIs. TCRdb recomputed calls from the 5' RACE reads with MiXCR, one row per CDR3 protein. The sample consists of 430,000 or so distinct CDR3 sequences, nearly 25% of them appearing once. CDR3 length: 15 amino acids. Germline V gene data show CDR1 as SGHRS and CDR2 as YFSETQ. With 4 bases clipped from V and 3 bases from J, the junction kept 10 bases outside the gene matches. Study-wide findings and caveats: CD4+ bias marked clones expanding day 15 to 37, unlike balanced contracting clones. Cross-reactive memory seemingly joined, as some responding clones were found in pre-infection memory.

As concerns this clonotype: As yet, its antigen is unknown.

This sequence originates from an adult woman who had mild COVID-19 (a few samples of this study predate the infection). Cell type and time point are not known. The rearrangement links TRBV5-1 to TRBJ2-7; 7 bases agree with TRBD1. Sequencing was carried out using PBMCs or a T cell subset sorted from them (not recorded which). Here the CDR3 DNA reads TGCGCCAGCAGCCCCCGAACAGGGGTGTACTACGAGCAGTACTTC. Translated: CASSPRTGVYYEQYF.